One sample yielded the 5 T cell receptor beta chains listed below, sequenced in a study of beta chain features in type 1 diabetes. The antigens for these receptors are not known. Study-level results: TCRB CDR3s from Type 1 diabetes patients were moderately but significantly shorter in all four CD4+ subsets.

The entirety of the isolated RNA underwent reverse transcription, so expressed TCRB transcripts were sequenced. TCRdb keeps only in-frame clones here, not all; method: immunoSEQ multiplex PCR. The table records approximately 250,000 clones, roughly 17% of them present only once. The source material was naive CD4+ T cells from blood. These receptors came from a man aged 25 to 40 with type 1 diabetes.

The V call is TRBV29-1, the J call TRBJ2-7, with D tentatively TRBD2 (5 bases). The CDR3 has 13 residues. V was clipped by 1 base and J by 5 bases, with 12 bases between them. Germline V lookup: CDR1 SQVTM, CDR2 ANQGSEA. The CDR3 bases are TGCAGCGTTGAAGGACTATTTGGTAACGAGCAGTACTTC. This gives the protein CSVEGLFGNEQYF.

CDR3 loop: CAREQGSYNEQFF. The CDR3 region has the DNA TGTGCCAGAGAACAGGGCTCCTACAATGAGCAGTTCTTC. The rearrangement links TRBV2 to TRBJ2-1, with D maybe TRBD1 (6 bases). This CDR3 comprises 13 residues. V was clipped by 9 bases and J by 0 bases, with 9 bases between them. The germline V gene has CDR1 SNHLY and CDR2 FYNNEI.

This clone was seen a few times. The gene calls are TRBV7-2 and TRBJ2-3; a possible D gene is TRBD2 (5 bases). The CDR3 sequence is 15 residues long. Deletions cut 1 base from V and 6 bases from J, with 14 bases between. Germline V lookup: CDR1 SGHTA, CDR2 FQGNSA. CDR3 region: CASSLEAAGSDTQYF. The CDR3 DNA reads TGTGCCAGCAGCTTAGAAGCGGCTGGGTCGGATACGCAGTATTTT.

The chain combines TRBV2 with TRBJ1-5; the D gene is possibly TRBD1 (5 bases). V was cut by 2 bases and J by 1 base, with 9 bases left in between. Germline loops: CDR1 SNHLY, CDR2 FYNNEI. The CDR3 contains 15 residues. CDR3: CASSEKGYSNQPQHF. As DNA, the CDR3 is TGTGCCAGCAGTGAAAAGGGGTACAGCAATCAGCCCCAGCATTTT.

This clone has just a few counts. The V call is TRBV15, the J call TRBJ2-1; 9 bases align to TRBD2. V was clipped by 0 bases and J by 7 bases; unmatched bases: 7. Germline V gives CDR1 LNHNV, CDR2 YYDKDF (reference sequence). There are 16 residues in the CDR3. The CDR3 nucleotides are TGTGCCACCAGCAGAGATTCTAGCGGGATCTGGAATGAGCAGTTCTTC. Translating it yields CATSRDSSGIWNEQFF.